The rows below give T cell receptor beta chains drawn from one sample of a study of blood T cell repertoires in COVID-19. Profiled with immunoSEQ multiplex PCR; TCRdb holds only in-frame clones, not every one. The profile shows 150,000 to 250,000 clones, about 93% of them singletons. The sequenced sample consisted of peripheral blood. These receptors were collected from a man aged 25 to 40 with COVID-19, enrolled during active disease. The CDR3 runs from the conserved cysteine through the conserved F or W. Fields, in order: clone size, V gene, D gene, J gene, CDR3 DNA, CDR3 protein. D genes are given only for firm matches. Expanded clones are given a class, and other clones once, few, many or no size at all.

size: .; V: TRBV12-3/TRBV12-4; D: .; J: TRBJ1-2; DNA: TGTGCCAGCAGTTTGGGGCAGCTCTATGGCTACACCTTC; CDR3: CASSLGQLYGYTF
size: .; V: TRBV15; D: .; J: TRBJ2-5; DNA: TGTGCCACCAGCAGAGAGGAAGGGAGTTCGGCGGGGCTCATGGAGGAGACCCAGTACTTC; CDR3: CATSREEGSSAGLMEETQYF
size: .; V: TRBV7-2; D: TRBD2; J: TRBJ2-5; DNA: TGTGCCAGCAGCCACGGACTAGCGGGGGTAAGGGGACAAGAGACCCAGTACTTC; CDR3: CASSHGLAGVRGQETQYF
size: .; V: TRBV12-5; D: .; J: TRBJ2-5; DNA: TGTGCTAGTGGTTTGGTCTCTACAGGGAGCCAAGAGACCCAGTACTTC; CDR3: CASGLVSTGSQETQYF
size: .; V: TRBV27; D: TRBD2; J: TRBJ2-1; DNA: TGTGCCAGCAGTCTAGGACTAGCGGGGGCCTCCTACAATGAGCAGTTCTTC; CDR3: CASSLGLAGASYNEQFF
size: .; V: TRBV5-1; D: .; J: TRBJ1-3; DNA: TGCGCCAGCAGCTGGGCCTCAGGGTCTGGAAACACCATATATTTT; CDR3: CASSWASGSGNTIYF
size: .; V: TRBV30; D: TRBD1; J: TRBJ1-2; DNA: TGTGCCTACTTCCGGGACAGGGCCCGAGAGTATGGCTACACCTTC; CDR3: CAYFRDRAREYGYTF
size: .; V: TRBV5-1; D: TRBD1; J: TRBJ1-5; DNA: TGCGCCAGCAGCCGGGACAGTGGAAGCAATCAGCCCCAGCATTTT; CDR3: CASSRDSGSNQPQHF
size: .; V: TRBV7-9; D: .; J: TRBJ2-2; DNA: TGTGCCAGCAGCAAACGCCTTGAGTCCGGGTTCCCCGGGGAGCTGTTTTTT; CDR3: CASSKRLESGFPGELFF
size: .; V: TRBV29-1; D: .; J: TRBJ1-1; DNA: TGCAGCGTTACTCCTGGAGGGGCGGACACTGAAGCTTTCTTT; CDR3: CSVTPGGADTEAFF
size: .; V: TRBV7-6; D: .; J: TRBJ1-1; DNA: TGTGCCAGCAGCTTAGTAGGAGAGCCCATGAACACTGAAGCTTTCTTT; CDR3: CASSLVGEPMNTEAFF
size: .; V: TRBV7-3; D: .; J: TRBJ1-2; DNA: TGTGCCAGCAGCTTAGTCCCCATGGGCGGCTACACCTTC; CDR3: CASSLVPMGGYTF
size: .; V: TRBV3-1/TRBV3-2; D: TRBD1; J: TRBJ1-6; DNA: TGTGCCAGCAGCCAAGGGGCAGGGGGAGTGAATTCACCCCTCCACTTT; CDR3: CASSQGAGGVNSPLHF
size: .; V: TRBV30; D: .; J: TRBJ1-1; DNA: TGTGCCTGGAGTGGGCCCACCGATGAAGCTTTCTTT; CDR3: CAWSGPTDEAFF
size: .; V: TRBV5-4; D: .; J: TRBJ2-2; DNA: TGTGCCAGCAGCTTGAATTCAGCGAACACCGGGGAGCTGTTTTTT; CDR3: CASSLNSANTGELFF
size: .; V: TRBV5-4; D: TRBD2; J: TRBJ2-2; DNA: TGTGCCAGCAGCTTGGACCCGGGACTAGCGGGGGGTGGGGAGCTGTTTTTT; CDR3: CASSLDPGLAGGGELFF
size: .; V: TRBV11-2; D: .; J: TRBJ1-5; DNA: TGTGCCAGCAGCTTAGATCAGGGAAATCAGCCCCAGCATTTT; CDR3: CASSLDQGNQPQHF
size: .; V: TRBV3-1/TRBV3-2; D: .; J: TRBJ2-7; DNA: TGTGCCAGCAGCCATTATTCCGAGGACGAGCAGTACTTC; CDR3: CASSHYSEDEQYF
size: .; V: TRBV25-1; D: TRBD2; J: TRBJ2-4; DNA: TGTGCCAGCAGGCGGGGGGAGAAAAACATTCAGTACTTC; CDR3: CASRRGEKNIQYF
size: .; V: TRBV7-3; D: TRBD2; J: TRBJ2-3; DNA: TGTGCCAGCAGCTCCGGACTAGCGGGGGGCTCAGATACGCAGTATTTT; CDR3: CASSSGLAGGSDTQYF
size: .; V: TRBV5-6; D: TRBD1; J: TRBJ1-1; DNA: TGTGCCAGCAGCCCCACGGACAGGGGTTCTGCTTTCTTT; CDR3: CASSPTDRGSAFF
size: .; V: TRBV5-4; D: .; J: TRBJ2-3; DNA: TGTGCCAGCAGCCCCCTGCGGGGAAGTGGCACAGATACGCAGTATTTT; CDR3: CASSPLRGSGTDTQYF
size: .; V: TRBV4-2; D: TRBD1; J: TRBJ2-2; DNA: TGTGCCAGCAGCCAAGATATGGGACAGATGAACACCGGGGAGCTGTTTTTT; CDR3: CASSQDMGQMNTGELFF
size: .; V: TRBV20-1; D: .; J: TRBJ1-5; DNA: TGCAGTGCTAGTCCAACAGGGATCAATCAGCCCCAGCATTTT; CDR3: CSASPTGINQPQHF
size: .; V: TRBV10-2; D: .; J: TRBJ1-6; DNA: TGCGCCAGCAGTGTTACGGGTAACGAGCCCTATAATTCACCCCTCCACTTT; CDR3: CASSVTGNEPYNSPLHF
size: .; V: TRBV4-1; D: .; J: TRBJ1-2; DNA: TGCGCCAGCAGCCAAGATAAACAGGTACATGGCTACACCTTC; CDR3: CASSQDKQVHGYTF
size: .; V: TRBV14; D: TRBD2; J: TRBJ2-1; DNA: TGTGCCAGCAGCCAAGTGCCCGGACTAGCGTCTTGGAATGAGCAGTTCTTC; CDR3: CASSQVPGLASWNEQFF
size: .; V: TRBV11-2; D: TRBD2; J: TRBJ2-7; DNA: TGTGCCAGCAGGACTAGCGGTAGCTCCTACGAGCAGTACTTC; CDR3: CASRTSGSSYEQYF
size: .; V: TRBV12-2; D: .; J: TRBJ2-7; DNA: TGTGCAAGTCGCAGGGGACAGAACTACGAGCAGTACTTC; CDR3: CASRRGQNYEQYF
size: few; V: TRBV7-9; D: TRBD1; J: TRBJ2-7; DNA: TGTGCCAGCAGCATACAGGGGTACGAGCAGTACTTC; CDR3: CASSIQGYEQYF
size: .; V: TRBV5-5; D: TRBD1; J: TRBJ2-3; DNA: TGTGCCAGCAGCTTGCCCGGGACAGGGGCTCAAGGGACGCAGTATTTT; CDR3: CASSLPGTGAQGTQYF
size: .; V: TRBV6-5; D: .; J: TRBJ2-3; DNA: TGTGCCAGCAGTCAGGACTCGGGCGTCACAGATACGCAGTATTTT; CDR3: CASSQDSGVTDTQYF
size: .; V: TRBV27; D: .; J: TRBJ1-1; DNA: TGTGCCAGCGGATCCTACAGGATACTGGGTGAAGCTTTCTTT; CDR3: CASGSYRILGEAFF
size: .; V: TRBV27; D: .; J: TRBJ2-2; DNA: TGTGCCAGCAGTCCGACTTATAACACCGGGGAGCTGTTTTTT; CDR3: CASSPTYNTGELFF
size: once; V: TRBV7-9; D: .; J: TRBJ2-3; DNA: TGTGCCAGCAGCTGGGACATCCAGCAGGATACGCAGTATTTT; CDR3: CASSWDIQQDTQYF
size: .; V: TRBV28; D: .; J: TRBJ1-6; DNA: TGTGCCAGCAGTTTGGTGGCGGGTTCACCCCTCCACTTT; CDR3: CASSLVAGSPLHF
size: .; V: TRBV9; D: TRBD2; J: TRBJ2-1; DNA: TGTGCCAGCAGCGGTGGACTAGCGGGGGCCAATTACAATGAGCAGTTCTTC; CDR3: CASSGGLAGANYNEQFF
size: .; V: TRBV6-1; D: .; J: TRBJ1-4; DNA: TGTGCCAGCAGTGAAGCGCAGGGCGCTAGGAATGAAAAACTGTTTTTT; CDR3: CASSEAQGARNEKLFF
size: .; V: TRBV28; D: .; J: TRBJ2-7; DNA: TGTGCCAGCAGCCGTAACAGGGCCCGGGGCTACGAGCAGTACTTC; CDR3: CASSRNRARGYEQYF
size: .; V: TRBV19; D: TRBD1; J: TRBJ1-5; DNA: TGTGCCAGTAGTATAATAGGGACAGGGGGTCAGCCCCAGCATTTT; CDR3: CASSIIGTGGQPQHF
size: .; V: TRBV5-5; D: TRBD1; J: TRBJ1-4; DNA: TGTGCCAGCAGCTATGACCTCGACAGGGCCCATAGTGAAAAACTGTTTTTT; CDR3: CASSYDLDRAHSEKLFF
size: .; V: TRBV12-3/TRBV12-4; D: .; J: TRBJ2-5; DNA: TGTGCCAGCAGTTTCAGGGGGGAAGAGACCCAGTACTTC; CDR3: CASSFRGEETQYF
size: .; V: TRBV13; D: TRBD1; J: TRBJ1-2; DNA: TGTGCCAGCAGCTTGGACAGGGGTGGCTACACCTTC; CDR3: CASSLDRGGYTF
size: .; V: TRBV18; D: TRBD1; J: TRBJ1-6; DNA: TGTGCCAGCTCACTCCAGATACCTCGGACAGGGGCGGATTCACCCCTCCACTTT; CDR3: CASSLQIPRTGADSPLHF
size: once; V: TRBV3-1/TRBV3-2; D: .; J: TRBJ1-1; DNA: TGTGCCAGCAGCCAAGAACAGGGAGTTAACACTGAAGCTTTCTTT; CDR3: CASSQEQGVNTEAFF
size: once; V: TRBV7-9; D: TRBD1; J: TRBJ1-2; DNA: TGTGCCAGCAGCCCCCTGACCGCTTGGGACAGCGCTGACTATGGCTACACCTTC; CDR3: CASSPLTAWDSADYGYTF
size: .; V: TRBV7-2; D: .; J: TRBJ1-2; DNA: TGTGCCAGCAGCTTACTGTCAGGGGCCGACTATGGCTACACCTTC; CDR3: CASSLLSGADYGYTF
size: .; V: TRBV5-4; D: TRBD1; J: TRBJ2-3; DNA: TGTGCCAGCAGCTCACGACAGGGGACGAGCACAGATACGCAGTATTTT; CDR3: CASSSRQGTSTDTQYF
size: .; V: TRBV5-1; D: .; J: TRBJ1-2; DNA: TGCGCCAGCAGCCGACAAACAGACGACAAAACCCTCTATGGCTACACCTTC; CDR3: CASSRQTDDKTLYGYTF